This T cell receptor (beta chain) was sequenced for a study of T-cell memory formation after mild COVID-19. Germline lookup yields CDR1 LGHDT and CDR2 YNNKEL (reference sequence). The CDR3 sequence is 13 residues long. Between the trimmed V and J ends, which lost 4 bases and 11 bases, there was a span of 18 bases. Each CDR3 protein gets one entry after TCRdb re-called the 5' RACE reads with MiXCR. The profile shows about 57,000 distinct CDR3 sequences, 12% of them singletons. The chain has TRBV3-1 and TRBJ2-7, with D possibly TRBD1 on 6 matching bases. Sequenced input: PBMCs or a T cell subset sorted from them (not recorded which). This receptor was obtained from a young man who had mild COVID-19 (a few samples of this study predate the infection). Cell type and time point are not known. DNA of the CDR3: TGTGCCAGCAGCCCTACTCCGACAGGTATAAAGTACTTC. Protein: CASSPTPTGIKYF.